Below, 24 T cell receptor beta chains from the same sample are listed, as sequenced in a study of blood T cells in healthy people across ages. The second PCR ran roughly 6 to 11 cycles with a sample-barcoded 5' primer and J-beta primers. MiXCR, run by TCRdb on the 5' RACE reads, gives a single entry per CDR3 protein. The profile covers over a million distinct CDR3 sequences, with 59% appearing a single time and 5.5% to 8% taken by the ten largest. Source material: blood. The receptor set was obtained from a man aged 18 to 29 in good health.

V usage is TRBV25-1 and J usage is TRBJ2-3; TRBD2 aligns across 10 bases. This CDR3 spans 19 amino acids. V was clipped by 8 bases and J by 2 bases; unmatched bases: 19. Germline assignment: CDR1 MGHDK and CDR2 SYGVNS. This chain's CDR3 is CASPFFTSGVLIITDTQYF. The CDR3 bases are TGTGCCAGCCCCTTCTTTACTAGCGGGGTTCTGATAATCACAGATACGCAGTATTTT. The full variable domain, with the rest looked up from reference TRBV25-1 and TRBJ2-3, is EADIYQTPRYLVIGTGKKITLECSQTMGHDKMYWYQQDPGMELHLIHYSYGVNSTEKGDLSSESTVSRIRTEHFPLTLESARPSHTSQYLCASPFFTSGVLIITDTQYFGPGTRLTVL.

This clonotype appeared a few times. This chain links TRBV29-1 with TRBJ2-7, with D hard to call. Germline assignment: CDR1 SQVTM and CDR2 ANQGSEA. V lost 6 bases, J lost 5 bases, and 14 bases lay in between. The CDR3 has 12 amino acids. The CDR3 here is CSVLYGWDEQYF. CDR3 DNA: TGCAGCGTATTGTACGGGTGGGACGAGCAGTACTTC.

The chain has TRBV28 and TRBJ1-2; D is ambiguous. V was trimmed by 2 bases and J by 12 bases, leaving 10 bases between them. This CDR3 region has 11 residues. Germline lookup yields CDR1 MDHEN and CDR2 SYDVKM. The CDR3 loop is CASSLGQSNTF. In DNA, the CDR3 is TGTGCCAGCAGTTTAGGGCAGTCGAACACCTTC.

This sequence joins TRBV20-1 and TRBJ2-1; tentatively, D is TRBD1 or TRBD2 (7 bases each). Trimming left V 5 bases short and J 8 bases short, with 19 bases between. Germline V gene lookup returns CDR1 DFQATT and CDR2 SNEGSKA (reference sequence). CDR3 size: 14 residues. In nucleotides, the CDR3 is TGCAGTGCTTGGGGGAGGGGGCGCGTCGATGAGCAGTTCTTC. It translates to CSAWGRGRVDEQFF.

CDR3 region: CASSLNPGLYHNEQFF. In DNA, the CDR3 is TGCGCCAGCAGCTTGAATCCGGGACTTTACCACAATGAGCAGTTCTTC. The rearrangement links TRBV5-1 to TRBJ2-1; weak D call: TRBD2 (6 bases). V gave up 1 base and J gave up 5 bases, with 16 bases separating them. The CDR3 runs 16 residues. Germline lookup yields CDR1 SGHRS and CDR2 YFSETQ.

This sequence joins TRBV7-2 and TRBJ2-7; tentative D call: TRBD1 (5 bases). The J call could be wrong; TRBJ2-5 is a better fit for the DNA end. Looked up from germline, CDR1 is SGHTA and CDR2 is FQGNSA. This CDR3 spans 13 amino acids. The CDR3 DNA sequence: TGTGCCAGCAGCTCACCGACCCAGGGGACCCAGTACTTC. Its protein product is CASSSPTQGTQYF.

The V call is TRBV5-1, the J call TRBJ2-4; D is unclear. The J call may be incorrect, as the DNA end agrees better with TRBJ2-7. CDR1 is SGHRS, CDR2 YFSETQ, per germline. The CDR3 totals 15 residues. The chain's CDR3 is CASSAADPTLYEQYF. As DNA, the CDR3 is TGCGCCAGCAGCGCCGCGGACCCGACCCTATACGAGCAGTACTTC.

Here the CDR3 DNA reads TGTGCCAGCTCACCATCGGGGGGTGAACCGGGGAACTATGGCTACACCTTC. As protein: CASSPSGGEPGNYGYTF. The chain uses TRBV18 and TRBJ1-2; D possibly corresponds to TRBD1 (5 bases). Germline CDR1 reads KGHSH; CDR2 reads LQKENI. The CDR3 consists of 17 residues. V lost 2 bases, J lost 2 bases, and 18 bases lay in between.

This clonotype has just a few counts. The CDR3 here is CSETGGVLYNEQFF. Here the CDR3 DNA reads TGCAGCGAAACAGGGGGCGTTTTGTACAATGAGCAGTTCTTC. The rearrangement joins TRBV29-1 to TRBJ2-1; 9 positions match TRBD1. The CDR3 runs to 14 residues. Looked up from germline, CDR1 is SQVTM and CDR2 is ANQGSEA. V dropped 7 bases and J dropped 4; count of bases not matched to a gene: 8.

This chain links TRBV3-1 with TRBJ2-7; 10 bases are shared with TRBD2. This CDR3 is built from 15 residues. With V trimmed by 4 bases and J by 2 bases, 5 bases remained unmatched. CDR1 and CDR2 (germline): LGHDT, YNNKEL (reference sequence). DNA of the CDR3: TGTGCCAGCAGCCCTGTAGCGGGAGGTCCCTACGAGCAGTACTTC. This translates into CASSPVAGGPYEQYF.

This clonotype was observed a few times. This sequence joins TRBV20-1 and TRBJ2-3, with D possibly being TRBD2 (5 bases). Trimming removed 4 bases at V and 1 base at J, with 9 bases between. The CDR3 length is 13 residues. Germline CDR1 DFQATT, CDR2 SNEGSKA (reference sequence). The CDR3 protein is CSANLGGTDTQYF. The DNA of the CDR3 is TGCAGTGCTAACCTCGGGGGCACAGATACGCAGTATTTT.

V usage is TRBV11-2 and J usage is TRBJ2-3; 8 nucleotides agree with TRBD2. Germline assignment: CDR1 SGHAT and CDR2 FQNNGV. With 6 bases clipped from V and 6 bases from J, the junction kept 11 bases outside the gene matches. The CDR3 has 15 amino acids. The CDR3 DNA reads TGTGCCAGCAGACTTACCCCGGCTAGCGGGGATACGCAGTATTTT. Its translation is CASRLTPASGDTQYF. The complete variable domain, with remaining parts taken from reference TRBV11-2 and TRBJ2-3, reads EAGVAQSPRYKIIEKRQSVAFWCNPISGHATLYWYQQILGQGPKLLIQFQNNGVVDDSQLPKDRFSAERLKGVDSTLKIQPAKLEDSAVYLCASRLTPASGDTQYFGPGTRLTVL.

V gene TRBV7-9 combines with J gene TRBJ2-2, with 7 bases that match TRBD2. The ends lost 5 bases at V and 8 bases at J; junction bases unmatched: 17. This CDR3 region has 17 residues. CDR1 and CDR2 from the germline V gene are SEHNR and FQNEAQ (reference sequence). CDR3 coding DNA: TGTGCCAGCAGCGATAAAGGACTAGGAGGGGAATCTGGGGAGCTGTTTTTT. Amino acid sequence: CASSDKGLGGESGELFF.

The chain carries TRBV7-9 and TRBJ2-6; 7 nucleotides agree with TRBD1. Looked up from germline, CDR1 is SEHNR and CDR2 is FQNEAQ (reference sequence). The CDR3 runs to 18 residues. V gave up 5 bases and J gave up 0 bases; unmatched junction bases: 10. For the CDR3, the DNA is TGTGCCAGCAGCCCGCGACAGGGTGAGGACTCTGGGGCCAACGTCCTGACTTTC. Protein sequence: CASSPRQGEDSGANVLTF.

The rearrangement uses TRBV4-1 and TRBJ2-4; 10 bases agree with TRBD2. CDR3 size: 20 residues. The germline CDR1 and CDR2 sequences are MGHRA and YSYEKL. V dropped 0 bases and J dropped 0; count of bases not matched to a gene: 11. CDR3 residues: CASSQDGGLAYDLAKNIQYF. The DNA of the CDR3 is TGCGCCAGCAGCCAAGATGGGGGACTAGCGTACGATTTAGCCAAAAACATTCAGTACTTC.

This clonotype was detected only a few times. The rearrangement links TRBV29-1 to TRBJ2-5; D is perhaps TRBD1 or TRBD2 (6 bases each). The germline V and J ends were trimmed by 6 bases and 1 base, with 15 bases remaining between them. The CDR3 is made up of 14 amino acids. CDR1 and CDR2 from the germline V gene are SQVTM and ANQGSEA. The CDR3 DNA sequence: TGCAGCGTGGCCAAGGGGGGTTCCCAAGAGACCCAGTACTTC. Amino acids: CSVAKGGSQETQYF.

This clonotype showed up just a few times. The chain has TRBV6-2 or TRBV6-3 and TRBJ1-6; D gene unclear. There are 15 residues in the CDR3. V was clipped by 7 bases and J by 3 bases, with 13 bases between them. CDR1 and CDR2 from the germline V gene are MNHEY and SVGEGT. The CDR3 region is CASIGPGDYNSPLHF. CDR3 bases: TGTGCCAGCATTGGACCGGGCGACTATAATTCACCCCTCCACTTT.

This clonotype appeared a few times. A junction boundary mismatches the germline segment, possibly from a read error. The V and J genes are TRBV4-3 and TRBJ2-4; possible D gene TRBD1, 5 bases. The better agreement between TRBJ2-5 and the DNA end casts doubt on the J call. CDR1 is LGHNA, CDR2 YSLEER, per germline. The CDR3 runs to 14 residues. The CDR3 region is CASSQGLGQGTQYF. For the CDR3, the DNA is TGCGCCAGCAGCCAAGGTTTGGGGCAAGGGACCCAGTACTTC.

The chain has TRBV9 and TRBJ2-1; tentative D call: TRBD2 (5 bases). Trimming cost V 1 base and J 2 bases, with 10 bases left between them. The CDR3 is 15 amino acids. CDR1 and CDR2 (germline): SGDLS, YYNGEE. CDR3 loop: CASSVSGLPYNEQFF. The CDR3 bases are TGTGCCAGCAGCGTAAGCGGACTGCCCTACAATGAGCAGTTCTTC.

This chain connects TRBV12-3 or TRBV12-4 to TRBJ2-3; TRBD2 agrees at 10 bases. The CDR3 consists of 15 residues. The junction had 8 bases not matched to a gene; V was cut back by 5 bases and J by 6 bases. In nucleotides, the CDR3 is TGTGCCAGCAGTCAGACTAGCGGGCGGGGTGATACGCAGTATTTT. This encodes CASSQTSGRGDTQYF.

The chain is built from TRBV7-2 and TRBJ2-1, with TRBD2 identical over 10 bases. The CDR3 extends over 17 amino acids. J gave up 2 bases and V 4 bases, and 8 bases lay outside the gene matches. Germline values: CDR1 SGHTA, CDR2 FQGNSA. The CDR3 loop reads CASSSPKREGTYNEQFF. CDR3 DNA: TGTGCCAGCAGCTCTCCTAAGCGGGAGGGTACCTACAATGAGCAGTTCTTC.

The rearrangement uses TRBV7-2 and TRBJ1-5, with D uncertain. The ends were cut back, 1 base at V and 6 bases at J, with 7 bases in the middle. The CDR3 sequence is 13 residues long. Germline CDR1 SGHTA, CDR2 FQGNSA. The CDR3 sequence: CASSLDGGQPQHF. CDR3 DNA: TGTGCCAGCAGCTTAGATGGCGGTCAGCCCCAGCATTTT.

This chain uses TRBV19 with TRBJ2-1; D remains ambiguous. Germline CDR1 LNHDA, CDR2 SQIVND (reference sequence). V was trimmed by 0 bases and J by 0 bases, leaving 6 bases between them. CDR3 length: 15 residues. CDR3 coding DNA: TGTGCCAGTAGTATAGAAAGGACCTCCTACAATGAGCAGTTCTTC. This sequence encodes CASSIERTSYNEQFF.

This clonotype was recorded a few times. The V gene is TRBV29-1, the J gene TRBJ2-3, with D perhaps matching TRBD1 (5 bases). The germline V gene encodes CDR1 SQVTM and CDR2 ANQGSEA. The CDR3 covers 14 residues. Trimming stripped 6 bases from V and 0 bases from J, with 13 bases between. This CDR3 is CSVRTQLSTDTQYF. The CDR3 DNA is TGCAGCGTCAGGACACAACTTAGCACAGATACGCAGTATTTT.